Shown below are 19 T cell receptor beta chains from a single sample sequenced in a study of blood T cell repertoires in COVID-19. The protocol was immunoSEQ multiplex PCR, while the TCRdb copy is restricted to in-frame clones and leaves out a portion. Of roughly 40,000 clones listed, roughly 84% are singletons. Sequenced: peripheral blood. The source of these receptors is a man between 65 and 85 years old with acute or convalescent COVID-19.

J is TRBJ2-2 and V is TRBV20-1, with 8 bases that match TRBD1. V dropped 3 bases and J dropped 2; count of bases not matched to a gene: 5. CDR3 length equals 15 residues. The germline V gene encodes CDR1 DFQATT and CDR2 SNEGSKA (reference sequence). This chain's CDR3 is CSASQGASNTGELFF. CDR3 bases: TGCAGTGCTAGTCAGGGGGCTTCTAACACCGGGGAGCTGTTTTTT.

This chain links TRBV5-1 with TRBJ2-2; the match to TRBD2 covers 7 bases. V was pared by 0 bases and J by 6 bases, with 5 bases of the junction left unmatched. Germline V CDR1 and CDR2: SGHRS, YFSETQ. This CDR3 is 15 amino acids long. CDR3: CASSLVSGRAGELFF. In DNA form, the CDR3 reads TGCGCCAGCAGCTTGGTCTCAGGGAGGGCCGGGGAGCTGTTTTTT.

V is TRBV15 and J is TRBJ2-3; TRBD1 matches 9 bases. Trimming cost V 3 bases and J 5 bases; bases outside gene matches: 9. CDR1 is LNHNV, CDR2 YYDKDF, per germline (reference sequence). The CDR3 has 16 amino acids. The CDR3 DNA is TGTGCCACCAGCAGCCAACAGGGGGCTCTGATAGATACGCAGTATTTT. This sequence encodes CATSSQQGALIDTQYF.

This clone was picked up one time. The chain uses TRBV9 and TRBJ2-1; 8 bases agree with TRBD2. This CDR3 is built from 16 residues. V lost 0 bases to trimming and J lost 4 bases; unmatched junction nucleotides: 6. CDR1 is SGDLS, CDR2 YYNGEE, per germline. The CDR3 nucleotides are TGTGCCAGCAGCGTAGCTGGGCGGGGGGCATACAATGAGCAGTTCTTC. It encodes CASSVAGRGAYNEQFF.

The rearrangement links TRBV20-1 to TRBJ2-3; D is ambiguous. Between the trimmed V and J ends, which lost 2 bases and 6 bases, there was a span of 6 bases. The CDR3 covers 11 residues. CDR1 is DFQATT, CDR2 SNEGSKA, per germline (reference sequence). The CDR3: CSARPMDTQYF. CDR3 nucleotides: TGCAGTGCTAGACCCATGGATACGCAGTATTTT.

The rearrangement uses TRBV6-5 and TRBJ2-2; TRBD2 matches 10 bases. The CDR3 sequence is 15 residues long. Germline CDR1 MNHEY, CDR2 SVGAGI. V trimming: 6 bases; J trimming: 4 bases; junction bases outside the gene matches: 5. CDR3 DNA: TGTGCCAGCAGAAGCGGGAGGGCCAGCACCGGGGAGCTGTTTTTT. It is translated as CASRSGRASTGELFF.

The genes are TRBV9 and TRBJ2-5; 7 positions match TRBD1. With V trimmed by 3 bases and J by 0 bases, 5 bases remained unmatched. The CDR3 extends over 15 amino acids. Per the germline V gene, CDR1 is SGDLS and CDR2 is YYNGEE. CDR3 coding DNA: TGTGCCAGCAGCGCGAGGGGACAGCACCAAGAGACCCAGTACTTC. The encoded protein is CASSARGQHQETQYF.

The V call is TRBV6-5, the J call TRBJ1-5; D is unresolved. CDR3 size: 13 residues. Trimming cost V 6 bases and J 5 bases, with 11 bases left between them. Per the germline V gene, CDR1 is MNHEY and CDR2 is SVGAGI. The CDR3, as DNA: TGTGCCAGCAGGGGGAGGAGAGATCAGCCCCAGCATTTT. Its protein product is CASRGRRDQPQHF.

This clone was counted between two and nine times. This chain joins TRBV28 and TRBJ1-3; 8 nucleotides match TRBD1. The CDR3 is 15 amino acids. Germline CDR1 reads MDHEN; CDR2 reads SYDVKM. V gave up 6 bases and J gave up 2 bases; unmatched junction bases: 6. The CDR3 DNA follows: TGTGCCAGCAGCCCAGACAGGGGAGCTGGAAACACCATATATTTT. Amino acid sequence: CASSPDRGAGNTIYF.

This chain connects TRBV2 to TRBJ2-1; 8 bases line up with TRBD1. Trimming removed 4 bases from V and 5 bases from J; junction bases left unmatched: 4. This CDR3 has 14 amino acids. Germline V gives CDR1 SNHLY, CDR2 FYNNEI. The CDR3 sequence: CASSVAGGHNEQFF. Written as DNA, the CDR3 is TGTGCCAGCAGTGTGGCAGGGGGCCACAATGAGCAGTTCTTC.

This chain connects TRBV29-1 to TRBJ1-1, with unresolved D. Germline loops: CDR1 SQVTM, CDR2 ANQGSEA. V dropped 5 bases and J dropped 11 bases, with 18 bases sitting between them. This CDR3 region has 12 residues. The CDR3 nucleotides are TGCAGCGTTAGGTTGGAGGCGGTTCAGGCTTTCTTT. Its translation: CSVRLEAVQAFF. Full variable domain (remainder filled in from reference TRBV29-1 and TRBJ1-1): SAVISQKPSRDICQRGTSLTIQCQVDSQVTMMFWYRQQPGQSLTLIATANQGSEATYESGFVIDKFPISRPNLTFSTLTVSNMSPEDSSIYLCSVRLEAVQAFFGQGTRLTVV.

V gene TRBV5-1 combines with J gene TRBJ2-7; maybe TRBD2 (5 bases). CDR1 SGHRS and CDR2 YFSETQ come from the germline V gene. The V and J ends lost 4 bases and 7 bases respectively, with 21 bases between them. The CDR3 consists of 15 residues. CDR3 amino acids: CASSQRTSTAREQYF. The DNA of the CDR3 is TGCGCCAGCAGCCAACGTACTAGTACTGCTCGGGAGCAGTACTTC.

The chain is built from TRBV9 and TRBJ2-7; D gene ambiguous. Germline-derived CDR1 and CDR2 are SGDLS and YYNGEE. Trimming pared 4 bases from V and 7 bases from J, leaving 9 bases between. The CDR3 covers 11 residues. The CDR3 nucleotides are TGTGCCAGCAGCTCCCCAGGAGAGCAGTACTTC. Its translation: CASSSPGEQYF.

This clone is a singleton in its sample. The J gene is TRBJ1-4, the V gene TRBV30; 9 nucleotides align to TRBD1. Per germline, CDR1 GTSNPN and CDR2 SVGIG (reference sequence). The CDR3 has 15 residues. V was pared by 5 bases and J by 9 bases, with 13 bases of the junction left unmatched. The CDR3 loop is CAWDEPGQGVQKLFF. The CDR3 nucleotides read TGTGCCTGGGACGAGCCGGGACAGGGCGTTCAAAAACTGTTTTTT.

The gene calls are TRBV19 and TRBJ1-2; D remains unclear. The germline gives CDR1 LNHDA, CDR2 SQIVND (reference sequence). CDR3 length: 11 residues. The V and J ends lost 8 bases and 5 bases respectively, with 9 bases between them. For the CDR3, the DNA is TGTGCCAGTTCGCTGCAGTATGGCTACACCTTC. Amino acids: CASSLQYGYTF.

The V call is TRBV3-1 (or the pseudogene TRBV3-2), the J call TRBJ2-2; D uncertain. V was shortened by 5 bases and J by 2 bases, with 6 bases between the two germline ends. This CDR3 region has 13 residues. Germline V CDR1 and CDR2: LGHDT, YNNKEL (reference sequence). The CDR3: CASSFLNTGELFF. The CDR3 DNA sequence: TGTGCCAGCAGCTTCCTTAACACCGGGGAGCTGTTTTTT.

The count of this clone is one. The V call is TRBV18, the J call TRBJ2-1, with TRBD1 matching 7 bases. The CDR3 is 14 amino acids. CDR1 and CDR2 (germline): KGHSH, LQKENI. V dropped 8 bases and J dropped 2; count of bases not matched to a gene: 6. The CDR3 is CASRDRDAYNEQFF. In DNA form, the CDR3 reads TGTGCCAGCCGTGACAGGGACGCCTACAATGAGCAGTTCTTC.

This chain joins TRBV10-1 and TRBJ1-1; D is undetermined. This CDR3 has 16 residues. V dropped 0 bases and J dropped 3 bases, with 14 bases sitting between them. Per germline, CDR1 WNHNN and CDR2 SYGVQD (reference sequence). CDR3 nucleotide sequence: TGCGCCAGCAGTGAGTCGACTCCGGGAGGCGACACTGAAGCTTTCTTT. It specifies CASSESTPGGDTEAFF.

The CDR3: CASSIIDREDQPQHF. The CDR3 nucleotides read TGTGCCAGCAGCATAATTGACAGGGAAGATCAGCCCCAGCATTTT. The chain recombines TRBV7-8 with TRBJ1-5, with TRBD1 matching 7 bases. After removal of 5 bases from V and 5 bases from J, the junction contained 9 bases not matched to a gene. The germline CDR1 and CDR2 sequences are SGHVS and FQNEAQ. The CDR3 consists of 15 residues.